This T cell receptor (beta chain) appears in the sequencing data of a study of T-cell memory formation after mild COVID-19. Study at large: TCR clusters showed largely donor specificity. Study-wide results and limits: Whereas later expanders leaned CD4+, clones contracting day 15 to 85 showed a balanced CD4/CD8 makeup. Mainly CM and EM harbored the contracting CD4+ clones; mainly EMRA harbored the CD8+ ones.

With V trimmed by 8 bases and J by 0 bases, 4 bases remained unmatched. Germline CDR1 reads MNHNS; CDR2 reads SASEGT. This CDR3 is built from 13 residues. TCR alpha and TCR beta cDNA libraries carrying sample barcodes and UMIs came from 5'RACE with constant-segment primers. From the 5' RACE reads, TCRdb called clonotypes with MiXCR, one entry per CDR3 protein. The sample includes 450,000 to 650,000 distinct CDR3 sequences, 20% to 25% of them seen just once. As regards this clonotype: Its antigen is unknown.

The clonotype comes from an adult woman who had mild COVID-19 (a few samples of this study predate the infection). Cell type and time point are not known. Sequenced: PBMCs or a T cell subset sorted from them (not recorded which). The chain links TRBV6-1 to TRBJ2-7, with TRBD2 identical over 7 bases. In nucleotides, the CDR3 is TGTGCCAGCCGGGAGGCGCCCTCCTACGAGCAGTACTTC. Translated: CASREAPSYEQYF.